This T cell receptor (beta chain) is from a study of T-cell reconstitution after alpha-beta-depleted transplantation in children. TCRbeta library construction was performed incorporating unique molecular identifiers. Using its own MiXCR run on the PCR reads, TCRdb lists one record per CDR3 protein. The sample consists of hundreds of thousands of distinct CDR3 sequences, about 10% of them appearing once. With regard to this clonotype: Its antigen is not identified.

V lost 4 bases to trimming and J lost 8 bases, with 5 bases between them. Germline loops: CDR1 LNHNV, CDR2 YYDKDF (reference sequence). This CDR3 has 11 residues. Overall study results and limits: Newly produced T cells mostly accounted for T-cell counts and diversity one year post-transplant. Diversity of TCRbeta at day 60 was high in some patients, arising from surviving recipient T cells and thymic progenitors.

The chain employs TRBV15 and TRBJ2-2; D is uncertain. Here the sequenced sample was PBMCs, taken before TCRalphabeta/CD19-depleted stem cell transplant. The TCR sequence derives from a child aged 2-15 years with inherited bone marrow failure, due to receive a stem cell transplant. In DNA form, the CDR3 reads TGTGCCACCAGCACTAGGGGGGAGCTGTTTTTT. Its translation: CATSTRGELFF.